These 18 T cell receptor beta chains originate from one sample sequenced in a study of T cell responses to AZD1222 COVID-19 vaccine. Clones were read by immunoSEQ multiplex PCR, and TCRdb kept only the in-frame ones, dropping some. The sample records about 120,000 clones, roughly 90% being singletons. Sequencing used peripheral blood, obtained on day 0 of AZD1222 vaccination. These receptors were taken from an adult in good health.

The rearrangement links TRBV19 to TRBJ1-2; 9 bases line up with TRBD1. From germline, CDR1 is LNHDA and CDR2 SQIVND (reference sequence). V dropped 6 bases and J dropped 8; count of bases not matched to a gene: 7. This CDR3 contains 13 residues. CDR3 protein: CASSLQGAAGYTF. CDR3 DNA: TGTGCCAGTAGCCTACAGGGGGCCGCGGGCTACACCTTC.

The genes are TRBV27 and TRBJ1-6; D unresolved. V shed 2 bases and J shed 7 bases, with 9 bases lying between them. This CDR3 is built from 14 residues. Per germline, CDR1 MNHEY and CDR2 SMNVEV (reference sequence). CDR3 in DNA: TGTGCCAGCAGTTTAGAAAGGTCGAATTCACCCCTCCACTTT. It codes for CASSLERSNSPLHF.

The rearrangement joins TRBV6-5 to TRBJ2-7; D might be TRBD2 (7 bases). The germline V and J ends were trimmed by 8 bases and 7 bases, with 18 bases remaining between them. From germline, CDR1 is MNHEY and CDR2 SVGAGI. The CDR3 runs to 13 residues. The CDR3 is CASRSGGHHEQYF. CDR3 sequence (DNA): TGTGCCAGCCGATCGGGGGGCCACCATGAGCAGTACTTC.

This chain connects TRBV7-2 to TRBJ2-5; tentative D call: TRBD1 (5 bases). Trimming shortened V by 1 base and J by 5 bases, and 14 bases separated the two germline ends. Germline lookup yields CDR1 SGHTA and CDR2 FQGNSA. This CDR3 has 15 residues. The CDR3 DNA is TGTGCCAGCAGCTTAGTAGCAGGGTACAGGGAGACCCAGTACTTC. It codes for CASSLVAGYRETQYF.

The rearrangement links TRBV6-5 to TRBJ2-1, with 10 nucleotides matching TRBD1. The CDR3 totals 14 residues. Germline V lookup: CDR1 MNHEY, CDR2 SVGAGI. V gave up 6 bases and J gave up 5 bases; unmatched junction bases: 4. CDR3 sequence reads: CASRGQGNNNEQFF. In DNA, the CDR3 is TGTGCCAGCAGGGGACAGGGGAATAACAATGAGCAGTTCTTC.

This clone was recorded a few times. The chain couples TRBV4-3 to TRBJ2-1; the D gene is possibly TRBD2 (6 bases). The CDR3 is made up of 15 amino acids. The V and J ends lost 1 base and 8 bases respectively, with 15 bases between them. CDR1 and CDR2 from the germline V gene are LGHNA and YSLEER. CDR3 amino acids: CASSQVQASAHEQFF. CDR3 DNA: TGCGCCAGCAGCCAAGTACAGGCTAGCGCGCATGAGCAGTTCTTC.

V and J are TRBV2 and TRBJ1-1, with D possibly being TRBD1 (6 bases). Germline V gene lookup returns CDR1 SNHLY and CDR2 FYNNEI. The CDR3 is 14 residues long. V was cut by 2 bases and J by 11 bases, with 18 bases left in between. The DNA of the CDR3 is TGTGCCAGCAGTGAATGGGACACCAGGATGGGGGCTTTCTTT. Residues: CASSEWDTRMGAFF.

The gene calls are TRBV18 and TRBJ2-7; 7 bases map to TRBD2. The germline V gene has CDR1 KGHSH and CDR2 LQKENI. J lost 3 bases, V lost 2 bases, and 1 base had no gene match. This CDR3 spans 13 amino acids. The CDR3 DNA follows: TGTGCCAGCTCACCAGGGACTAACTACGAGCAGTACTTC. It translates to CASSPGTNYEQYF.

This rearrangement joins TRBV25-1 to TRBJ1-2; the D gene is possibly TRBD1 (6 bases). This CDR3 is built from 15 residues. The germline CDR1 and CDR2 sequences are MGHDK and SYGVNS. With 3 bases removed from V and 2 bases from J, the gap between germline ends came to 13 bases. The CDR3: CASSDRGAGNYGYTF. The CDR3 DNA reads as TGTGCCAGCAGTGATCGGGGGGCGGGGAACTATGGCTACACCTTC.

The chain links TRBV11-2 to TRBJ1-6; 10 bases fit TRBD1. CDR1 and CDR2 (germline): SGHAT, FQNNGV. The CDR3 covers 14 residues. Germline trimming cut 5 bases from V and 9 bases from J; bases unmatched to any gene: 4. In DNA, the CDR3 is TGTGCCAGCAGCCGGGACAGGGGAACTTCACCCCTCCACTTT. Amino acid sequence: CASSRDRGTSPLHF.

The rearrangement uses TRBV6-5 and TRBJ1-2; possibly TRBD1 for D (5 bases). The CDR3 contains 13 residues. Germline CDR1 is MNHEY and CDR2 is SVGAGI. Trimming shortened V by 6 bases and J by 4 bases, and 12 bases separated the two germline ends. The DNA for the CDR3 is TGTGCCAGCAGACCCCAGGGTTCCTATGGCTACACCTTC. Protein product: CASRPQGSYGYTF.

CDR3 bases: TGTGCCAGCAGCGATGGAGGACAGGGGGTCGGTGGCTACACCTTC. Translation gives CASSDGGQGVGGYTF. The chain has TRBV5-4 and TRBJ1-2, with TRBD1 matching over 10 bases. The CDR3 covers 15 residues. The germline V gene has CDR1 SGHNT and CDR2 YYREEE (reference sequence). V was clipped by 4 bases and J by 7 bases; unmatched bases: 10.

This chain joins TRBV27 and TRBJ1-6; no definite D call. The CDR3 covers 12 residues. V was cut by 8 bases and J by 10 bases, with 12 bases left in between. In germline, CDR1 is MNHEY, CDR2 SMNVEV (reference sequence). CDR3 coding DNA: TGTGCCAGCGCCGGCGTTGGCTCACCCCTCCACTTT. The encoded protein is CASAGVGSPLHF.

The chain has TRBV12-3 or TRBV12-4 and TRBJ1-1; possibly TRBD1 for D (5 bases). V shed 6 bases and J shed 6 bases, with 11 bases lying between them. This CDR3 contains 12 residues. The CDR3 spells CASSFAGPEAFF. The CDR3 nucleotides read TGTGCCAGCAGCTTTGCAGGGCCTGAAGCTTTCTTT.

CDR3 residues: CASSRQGATPLHF. The DNA for the CDR3 is TGTGCCAGCAGCAGACAGGGGGCTACACCCCTCCACTTT. The chain links TRBV6-5 to TRBJ1-6, with TRBD1 matching 10 bases. The V and J ends lost 6 bases and 11 bases, in that order; junction bases with no gene match: 4. The CDR3 length is 13 residues. Per germline, CDR1 MNHEY and CDR2 SVGAGI.

The chain uses TRBV6-5 and TRBJ1-2; D gene uncertain. V lost 0 bases to trimming and J lost 10 bases, with 21 bases between them. In germline, CDR1 is MNHEY, CDR2 SVGAGI. The CDR3 has 16 residues. CDR3 in amino acids: CASSYSPGKWSVNYTF. DNA for the CDR3: TGTGCCAGCAGTTACTCCCCGGGGAAGTGGTCGGTGAACTACACCTTC.

This clone was detected once. This rearrangement joins TRBV5-1 to TRBJ1-5, with no clear D. This CDR3 comprises 15 residues. CDR1 is SGHRS, CDR2 YFSETQ, per germline. Deletions cut 0 bases from V and 8 bases from J, with 15 bases between. CDR3 sequence: CASSLVAGRNEPQHF. The CDR3 nucleotides read TGCGCCAGCAGCTTGGTGGCAGGCCGAAACGAGCCCCAGCATTTT.

The rearrangement joins TRBV10-2 to TRBJ2-3; D is possibly TRBD1 (5 bases). V gave up 6 bases and J gave up 5 bases, with 15 bases separating them. Per germline, CDR1 WSHSY and CDR2 SAAADI. The CDR3 extends over 14 amino acids. In nucleotides, the CDR3 is TGCGCCAGCAGAGGCAGGGAAATTGGAGATACGCAGTATTTT. It yields the protein CASRGREIGDTQYF.